The 15 T cell receptor beta chains below come from one sample, sequenced in a study of alternative splicing in chronic myeloid leukemia remission. Study-level information: Trial remission samples were taken at major or complete molecular response, at 12 or 24 months.

Poly-A-selected mRNA from about 1 ug total RNA formed the libraries. Reanalyzing the bulk RNA-seq reads, TCRdb keeps one entry per CDR3 protein, without DNA. Of around 600 distinct CDR3 sequences in the sample, approximately 95% were seen once. The sequenced sample was PBMCs or total blood leukocytes (not recorded which), obtained during remission. These receptors all come from an adult with chronic myeloid leukemia.

V gene TRBV20-1 combines with J gene TRBJ1-2; the TCRdb D gene call, TRBD1, has no DNA to confirm it. This CDR3 spans 13 amino acids. From germline, CDR1 is DFQATT and CDR2 SNEGSKA (reference sequence). The CDR3 reads CSAHRVSIDGYTF.

The chain is built from TRBV6-2 or TRBV6-3 and TRBJ1-6. CDR1 is MNHEY and CDR2 is SVGEGT in the germline V gene. This CDR3 has 15 amino acids. This CDR3 is CASSTETGGNSPLHF.

The rearrangement joins TRBV4-2 to TRBJ1-5. This CDR3 has 13 amino acids. Per the germline V gene, CDR1 is LGHNA and CDR2 is YNFKEQ. CDR3 in amino acids: CASSQDLPQPQHF.

V gene TRBV7-2 combines with J gene TRBJ2-5; TCRdb proposes TRBD2, but this gene call is untestable without DNA. The CDR3 covers 15 residues. Germline V lookup: CDR1 SGHTA, CDR2 FQGNSA. CDR3 residues: CASSPRGGWGETQYF.

The V gene is TRBV12-3 or TRBV12-4, the J gene TRBJ2-3. The CDR3 contains 11 residues. The CDR3 reads CASGPTDTQYF.

The J gene is TRBJ2-7, the V gene TRBV7-2; with no DNA, the TCRdb D assignment of TRBD2 cannot be verified. This CDR3 comprises 14 residues. The germline V gene has CDR1 SGHTA and CDR2 FQGNSA. CDR3 region: CASSRTSGGYEQYF.

This chain joins TRBV29-1 and TRBJ2-5. Germline lookup yields CDR1 SQVTM and CDR2 ANQGSEA. The CDR3 has 12 residues. CDR3 amino acids: CSMIGNQETQYF.

V gene TRBV3-1 combines with J gene TRBJ1-4. Germline values: CDR1 LGHDT, CDR2 YNNKEL (reference sequence). The CDR3 covers 15 residues. CDR3 amino acids: CASSQAGTGMKKLFF.

The rearrangement joins TRBV4-3 to TRBJ2-7; TCRdb outputs TRBD2, but without DNA this stays unchecked. Germline V lookup: CDR1 LGHNA, CDR2 YSLEER. The CDR3 loop spans 18 amino acids. The CDR3 spells CASSQDPPLAGGTYEQYF.

The chain carries TRBV3-1 and TRBJ2-3. This CDR3 has 14 residues. Looked up from germline, CDR1 is LGHDT and CDR2 is YNNKEL (reference sequence). The CDR3 reads CASSQDMGTDTQYF.

This CDR3 is CASRPWGGGTEAFF. The V and J genes are TRBV7-9 and TRBJ1-1. In germline, CDR1 is SEHNR, CDR2 FQNEAQ (reference sequence). This CDR3 has 14 residues.

This chain uses TRBV7-9 with TRBJ2-3. Germline values: CDR1 SEHNR, CDR2 FQNEAQ (reference sequence). The CDR3 contains 14 residues. CDR3 in amino acids: CASSLVRETDTQYF.

This chain links TRBV12-3 or TRBV12-4 with TRBJ2-5. This CDR3 is 13 amino acids long. The CDR3: CASSNWSRETQYF.

This chain joins TRBV11-2 and TRBJ1-1. CDR1 is SGHAT, CDR2 FQNNGV, per germline. The CDR3 sequence is 14 residues long. CDR3 loop: CASSLAGGPTEAFF.

This chain connects TRBV12-3 or TRBV12-4 to TRBJ2-7; TCRdb designates TRBD2, a call that cannot be tested without DNA. The CDR3 length is 15 residues. CDR3 residues: CASSLGRGGHHEQYF.